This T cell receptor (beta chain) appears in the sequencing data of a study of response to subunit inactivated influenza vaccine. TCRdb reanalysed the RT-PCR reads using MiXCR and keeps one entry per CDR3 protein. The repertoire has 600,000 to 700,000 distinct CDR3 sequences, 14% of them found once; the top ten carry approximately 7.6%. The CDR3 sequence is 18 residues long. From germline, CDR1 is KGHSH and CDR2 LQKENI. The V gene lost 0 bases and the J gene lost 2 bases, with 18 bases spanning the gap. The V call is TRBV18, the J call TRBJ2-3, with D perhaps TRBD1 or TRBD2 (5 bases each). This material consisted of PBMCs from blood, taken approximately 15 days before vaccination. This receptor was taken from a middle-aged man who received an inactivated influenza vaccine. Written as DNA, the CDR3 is TGTGCCAGCTCACCACCGATGCCGGGACGGGGCTCCACAGATACGCAGTATTTT. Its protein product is CASSPPMPGRGSTDTQYF.